These T cell receptor beta chains were read from a single sample in a study of blood T cells in healthy people across ages. In TCRdb, the 5' RACE reads were re-called with MiXCR into one record per CDR3 protein. The sample lists 850,000 to 1,100,000 distinct CDR3 sequences; 35% to 45% were seen once. The sample was blood. The receptors originated from a man younger than 35 in good health. Both conserved end residues are part of each CDR3. The D gene is left open where the match is weak. The size of a clone is reported for some rows only, either as once, few or many, or as a class for expanded clones.

D	V	size	J	CDR3	DNA
NA	TRBV11-2	NA	TRBJ2-3	CASSPSRTRAGTDTQYF	TGTGCCAGCAGCCCCAGCCGAACGCGTGCGGGCACAGATACGCAGTATTTT
NA	TRBV29-1	NA	TRBJ1-1	CSVPRGRLGTEAFF	TGCAGCGTCCCCCGTGGGAGGTTAGGCACTGAAGCTTTCTTT
TRBD2	TRBV7-6	NA	TRBJ2-3	CASSQLPMTSGLTDTQDF	TGTGCCAGCAGCCAACTCCCGATGACTAGCGGCCTCACAGATACGCAGGATTTT
TRBD2	TRBV9	NA	TRBJ2-1	CASSVSAGGPGNEQFF	TGTGCCAGCAGCGTATCGGCGGGGGGGCCGGGTAATGAGCAGTTCTTC
TRBD1	TRBV9	few	TRBJ2-6	CASSSPRDRALLANVLTF	TGTGCCAGCAGCTCCCCTCGGGACAGGGCCTTATTAGCCAACGTCCTGACTTTC
TRBD1	TRBV7-2	NA	TRBJ2-3	CASSPTGATSTDTQYF	TGTGCCAGCAGCCCGACAGGGGCGACATCTACAGATACGCAGTATTTT
TRBD1	TRBV7-9	NA	TRBJ1-2	CASSLGGQGASGYTF	TGTGCCAGCAGCTTAGGAGGACAGGGGGCCTCTGGCTACACCTTC
NA	TRBV4-2	NA	TRBJ1-2	CASSQDQGDGYTF	TGTGCCAGCAGCCAAGATCAGGGAGATGGCTACACCTTC
NA	TRBV29-1	many	TRBJ2-7	CSVEVPGYEQYF	TGCAGCGTTGAAGTACCGGGCTACGAGCAGTACTTC
TRBD1	TRBV28	NA	TRBJ1-5	CASSHGTGEVQPQHF	TGTGCCAGCAGTCACGGGACAGGGGAAGTTCAGCCCCAGCATTTT
TRBD1	TRBV25-1	NA	TRBJ1-6	CASSPRQGLGSPLHF	TGTGCCAGCAGCCCCCGACAGGGACTTGGTTCACCCCTCCACTTT
TRBD1	TRBV12-3/TRBV12-4	few	TRBJ1-2	CASTSTQGASYGYTF	TGTGCCAGCACCTCCACCCAGGGGGCGAGCTATGGCTACACCTTC
TRBD1	TRBV5-1	few	TRBJ1-2	CASSSDPGTGIYGYTF	TGCGCCAGCAGCTCGGACCCCGGGACAGGCATTTATGGCTACACCTTC